The TCR beta chain described here comes from a study of T cell responses to AZD1222 COVID-19 vaccine. Clones were read by immunoSEQ multiplex PCR, and TCRdb kept only the in-frame ones, dropping some. The repertoire holds 180,000 or so clones, with more than 90% as singletons. The V segment lost 1 base and the J segment 3 bases; nucleotides outside the gene matches: 12. The length of the CDR3 is 18 residues. Germline CDR1 is SGHAT and CDR2 is FQNNGV. Sequencing was performed on peripheral blood, taken on day 0 of AZD1222 vaccination. This chain connects TRBV11-2 to TRBJ2-1; 7 nucleotides line up with TRBD2. This sequence was found in an adult in good health. The DNA for the CDR3 is TGTGCCAGCAGCTTAGGCGCTGGCGGGAGCGGGCACTACAATGAGCAGTTCTTC. Amino acids: CASSLGAGGSGHYNEQFF.